This T cell receptor (beta chain) was sequenced in a study of metastatic and nonmetastatic thyroid tumors. Overall study: Thyroid patients, malignant and benign, had repertoires compared across blood and tumor or nodule tissue. Findings and caveats of the study: Reportedly, malignant thyroid tumors had significantly higher TCR beta diversity than benign nodules, in blood and tumor.

On this clone: Its specificity is unknown.

Unmatched junction bases numbered 2, after V lost 4 bases and J lost 3 bases. The CDR3 has 13 residues. Germline V lookup: CDR1 SGHRS, CDR2 YFSETQ. Thyroid surgery took place with no prior treatment in any patient. Through MiXCR, TCRdb re-clonotyped the PCR reads. The data contain over 10,000 clones, approximately 35% of them singletons. The specimen sequenced was tumor tissue. The sequence was obtained from a female donor with papillary thyroid cancer or a benign thyroid nodule (not recorded which). Some clones in this sample may be carry-over from other donors' samples. The chain joins TRBV5-1 to TRBJ1-1; 8 positions agree with TRBD1. CDR3 bases: TGCGCCAGCAGCGAGACAGGGGACACTGAAGCTTTCTTT. Translation gives CASSETGDTEAFF.